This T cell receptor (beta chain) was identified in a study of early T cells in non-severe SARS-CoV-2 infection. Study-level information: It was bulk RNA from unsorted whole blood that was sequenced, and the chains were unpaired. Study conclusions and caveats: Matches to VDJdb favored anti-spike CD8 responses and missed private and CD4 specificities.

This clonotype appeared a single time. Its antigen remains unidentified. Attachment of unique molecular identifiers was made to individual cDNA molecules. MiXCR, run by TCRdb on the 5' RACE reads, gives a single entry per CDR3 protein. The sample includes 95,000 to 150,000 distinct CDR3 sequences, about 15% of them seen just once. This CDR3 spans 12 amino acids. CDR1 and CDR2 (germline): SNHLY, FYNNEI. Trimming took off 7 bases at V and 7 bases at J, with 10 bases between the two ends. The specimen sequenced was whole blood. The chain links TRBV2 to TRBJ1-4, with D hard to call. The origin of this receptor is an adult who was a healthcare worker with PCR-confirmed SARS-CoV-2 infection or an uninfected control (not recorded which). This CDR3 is CASTEGREKLFF. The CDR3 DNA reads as TGTGCCAGCACCGAGGGCCGTGAAAAACTGTTTTTT.